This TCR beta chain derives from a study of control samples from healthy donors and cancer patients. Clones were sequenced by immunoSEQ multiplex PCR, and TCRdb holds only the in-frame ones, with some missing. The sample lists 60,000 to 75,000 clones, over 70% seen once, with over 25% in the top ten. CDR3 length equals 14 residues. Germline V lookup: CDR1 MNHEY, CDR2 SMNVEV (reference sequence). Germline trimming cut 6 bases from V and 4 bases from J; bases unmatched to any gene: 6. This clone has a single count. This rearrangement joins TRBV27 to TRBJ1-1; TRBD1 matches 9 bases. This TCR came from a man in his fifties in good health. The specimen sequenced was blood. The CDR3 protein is CASRVQGAVTEAFF. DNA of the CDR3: TGTGCCAGCAGGGTACAGGGGGCGGTCACTGAAGCTTTCTTT.